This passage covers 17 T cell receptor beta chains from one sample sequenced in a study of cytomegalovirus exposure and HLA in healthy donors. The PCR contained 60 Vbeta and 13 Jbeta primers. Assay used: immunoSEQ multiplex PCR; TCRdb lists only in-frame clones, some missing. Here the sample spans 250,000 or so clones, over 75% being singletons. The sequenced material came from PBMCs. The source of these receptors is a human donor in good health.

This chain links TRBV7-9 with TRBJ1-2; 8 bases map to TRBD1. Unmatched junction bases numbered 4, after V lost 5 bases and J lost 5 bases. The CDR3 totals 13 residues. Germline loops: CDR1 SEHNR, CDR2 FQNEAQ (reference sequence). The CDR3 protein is CASSPGQDYGYTF. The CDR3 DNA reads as TGTGCCAGCAGCCCGGGACAGGATTATGGCTACACCTTC.

Here the CDR3 reads CASSLSGTAQETQYF. In nucleotides, the CDR3 is TGTGCCAGCAGCTTAAGTGGGACAGCCCAAGAGACCCAGTACTTC. V usage is TRBV7-3 and J usage is TRBJ2-5; 7 nucleotides align to TRBD1. V was clipped by 1 base and J by 1 base; unmatched bases: 3. The germline V gene has CDR1 SGHTA and CDR2 FQGTGA. The CDR3 has 15 amino acids. Combining the CDR3 with reference TRBV7-3 and TRBJ2-5 gives the whole variable domain GAGVSQTPSNKVTEKGKYVELRCDPISGHTALYWYRQSLGQGPEFLIYFQGTGAADDSGLPNDRFFAVRPEGSVSTLKIQRTERGDSAVYLCASSLSGTAQETQYFGPGTRLLVL.

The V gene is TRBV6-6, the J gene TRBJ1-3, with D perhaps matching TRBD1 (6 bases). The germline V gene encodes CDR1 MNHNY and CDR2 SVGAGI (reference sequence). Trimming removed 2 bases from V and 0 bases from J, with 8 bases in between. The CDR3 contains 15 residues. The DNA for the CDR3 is TGTGCCAGCAGTTACGACAGGCTCTCTGGAAACACCATATATTTT. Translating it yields CASSYDRLSGNTIYF.

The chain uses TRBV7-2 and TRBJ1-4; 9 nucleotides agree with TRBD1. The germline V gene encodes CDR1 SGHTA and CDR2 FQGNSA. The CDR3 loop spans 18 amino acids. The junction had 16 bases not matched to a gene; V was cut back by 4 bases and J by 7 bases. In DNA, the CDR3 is TGTGCCAGCAGCTCAAACCCCATACTCACAGGGGGCTTTGAAAAACTGTTTTTT. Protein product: CASSSNPILTGGFEKLFF. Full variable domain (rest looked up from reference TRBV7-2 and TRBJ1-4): GAGVSQSPSNKVTEKGKDVELRCDPISGHTALYWYRQSLGQGLEFLIYFQGNSAPDKSGLPSDRFSAERTGGSVSTLTIQRTQQEDSAVYLCASSSNPILTGGFEKLFFGSGTQLSVL.

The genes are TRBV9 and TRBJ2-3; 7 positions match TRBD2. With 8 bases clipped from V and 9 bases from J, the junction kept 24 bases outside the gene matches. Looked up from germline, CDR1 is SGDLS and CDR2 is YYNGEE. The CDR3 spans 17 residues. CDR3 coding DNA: TGTGCCAGTGGGCGGGACGGCGGGACTACCTCTGACGCCACGCAGTATTTT. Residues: CASGRDGGTTSDATQYF.

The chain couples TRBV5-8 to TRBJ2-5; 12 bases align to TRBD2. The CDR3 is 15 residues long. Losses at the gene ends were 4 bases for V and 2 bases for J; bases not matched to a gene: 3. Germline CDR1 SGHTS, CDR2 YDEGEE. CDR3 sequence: CASSPGTSGQETQYF. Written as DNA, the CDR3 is TGTGCCAGCAGCCCCGGGACTAGCGGGCAAGAGACCCAGTACTTC. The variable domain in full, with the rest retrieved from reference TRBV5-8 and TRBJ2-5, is EAGVTQSPTHLIKTRGQQATLRCSPISGHTSVYWYQQALGLGLQFLLWYDEGEERNRGNFPPRFSGRQFPNYSSELNVNALELEDSALYLCASSPGTSGQETQYFGPGTRLLVL.

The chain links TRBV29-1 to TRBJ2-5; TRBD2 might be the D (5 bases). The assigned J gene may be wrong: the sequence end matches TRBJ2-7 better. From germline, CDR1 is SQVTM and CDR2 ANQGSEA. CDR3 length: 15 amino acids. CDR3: CSVEEGEGYSYEQYF. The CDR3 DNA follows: TGCAGCGTTGAAGAGGGAGAGGGATACTCCTACGAGCAGTACTTC.

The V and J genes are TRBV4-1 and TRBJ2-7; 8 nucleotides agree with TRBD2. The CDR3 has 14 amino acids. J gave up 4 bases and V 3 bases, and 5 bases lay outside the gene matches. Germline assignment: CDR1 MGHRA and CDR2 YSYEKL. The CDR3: CASSQSAGEYEQYF. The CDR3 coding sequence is TGCGCCAGCAGCCAGTCAGCGGGAGAGTACGAGCAGTACTTC.

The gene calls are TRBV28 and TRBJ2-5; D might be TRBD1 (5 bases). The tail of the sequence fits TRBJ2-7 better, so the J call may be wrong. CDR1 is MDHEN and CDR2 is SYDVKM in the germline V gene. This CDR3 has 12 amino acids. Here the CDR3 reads CASGQQTYEQYF. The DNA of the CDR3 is TGTGCCAGCGGACAACAGACCTACGAGCAGTACTTC.

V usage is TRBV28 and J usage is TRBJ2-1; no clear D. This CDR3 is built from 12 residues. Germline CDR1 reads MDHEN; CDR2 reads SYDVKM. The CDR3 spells CPGRCSYNEQFF. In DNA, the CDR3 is TGTCCCGGTCGGTGCTCCTACAATGAGCAGTTCTTC.

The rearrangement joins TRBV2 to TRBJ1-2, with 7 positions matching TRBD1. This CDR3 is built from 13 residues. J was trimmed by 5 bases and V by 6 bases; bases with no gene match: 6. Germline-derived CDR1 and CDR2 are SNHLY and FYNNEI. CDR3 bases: TGTGCCAGCAGGGGGACAGATGAGTATGGCTACACCTTC. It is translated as CASRGTDEYGYTF.

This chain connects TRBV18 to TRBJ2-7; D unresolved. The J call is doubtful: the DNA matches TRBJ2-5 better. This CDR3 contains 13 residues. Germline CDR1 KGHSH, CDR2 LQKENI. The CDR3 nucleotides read TGTGCCAGCTCACCACCTACTACGGAGACCCAGTACTTC. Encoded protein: CASSPPTTETQYF.

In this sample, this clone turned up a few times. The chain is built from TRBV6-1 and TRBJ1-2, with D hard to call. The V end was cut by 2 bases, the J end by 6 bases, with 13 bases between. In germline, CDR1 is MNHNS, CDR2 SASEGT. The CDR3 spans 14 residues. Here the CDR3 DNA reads TGTGCCAGCAGTGAAAGCTTGGGCAGGAATGGCTACACCTTC. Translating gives CASSESLGRNGYTF.

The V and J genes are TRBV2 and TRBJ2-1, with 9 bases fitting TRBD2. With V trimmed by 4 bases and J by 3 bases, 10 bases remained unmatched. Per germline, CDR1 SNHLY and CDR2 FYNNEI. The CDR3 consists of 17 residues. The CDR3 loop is CASSVRRLAEVYNEQFF. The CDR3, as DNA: TGTGCCAGCAGTGTTCGAAGACTAGCGGAGGTCTACAATGAGCAGTTCTTC.

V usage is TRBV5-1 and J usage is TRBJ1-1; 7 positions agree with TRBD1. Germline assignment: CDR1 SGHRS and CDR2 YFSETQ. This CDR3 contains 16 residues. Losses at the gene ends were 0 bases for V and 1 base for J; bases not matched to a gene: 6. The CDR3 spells CASSLDQAGGNTEAFF. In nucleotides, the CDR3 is TGCGCCAGCAGCTTGGATCAGGCAGGGGGGAACACTGAAGCTTTCTTT.

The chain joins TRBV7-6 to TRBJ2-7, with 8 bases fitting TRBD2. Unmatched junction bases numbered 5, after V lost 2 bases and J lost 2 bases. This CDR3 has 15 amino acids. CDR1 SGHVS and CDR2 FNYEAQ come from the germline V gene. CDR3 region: CASSLPSGFTYEQYF. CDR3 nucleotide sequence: TGTGCCAGCAGCTTACCTAGCGGGTTCACCTACGAGCAGTACTTC. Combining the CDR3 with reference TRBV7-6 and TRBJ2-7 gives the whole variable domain GAGVSQSPRYKVTKRGQDVALRCDPISGHVSLYWYRQALGQGPEFLTYFNYEAQQDKSGLPNDRFSAERPEGSISTLTIQRTEQRDSAMYRCASSLPSGFTYEQYFGPGTRLTVT.

In DNA form, the CDR3 reads TGTGCCAGCAGCTCATTAGCGGGAGGGGCAAACATTCAGTACTTC. This sequence encodes CASSSLAGGANIQYF. The chain couples TRBV7-2 to TRBJ2-4; TRBD2 matches 11 bases. Germline CDR1 and CDR2: SGHTA and FQGNSA. V shed 4 bases, J shed 6 bases, and the junction held 5 bases outside the gene matches. CDR3 length: 15 amino acids.